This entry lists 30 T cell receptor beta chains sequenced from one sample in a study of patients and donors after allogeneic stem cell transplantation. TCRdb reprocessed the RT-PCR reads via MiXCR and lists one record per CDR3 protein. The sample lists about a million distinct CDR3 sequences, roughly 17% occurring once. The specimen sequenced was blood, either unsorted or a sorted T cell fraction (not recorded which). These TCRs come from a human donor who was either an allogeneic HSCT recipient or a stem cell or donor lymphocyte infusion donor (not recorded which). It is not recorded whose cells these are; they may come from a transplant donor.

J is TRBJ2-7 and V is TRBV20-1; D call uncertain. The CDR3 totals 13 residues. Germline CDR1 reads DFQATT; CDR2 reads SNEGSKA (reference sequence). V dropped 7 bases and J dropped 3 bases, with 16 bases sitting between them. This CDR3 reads CSDRWNLFYEQYF. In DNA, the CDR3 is TGCAGTGACCGGTGGAACCTTTTCTACGAGCAGTACTTC.

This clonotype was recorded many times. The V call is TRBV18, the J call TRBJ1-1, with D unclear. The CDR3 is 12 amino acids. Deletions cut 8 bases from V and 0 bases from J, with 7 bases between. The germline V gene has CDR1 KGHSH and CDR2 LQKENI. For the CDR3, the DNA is TGTGCCAGCATAAGGGTGAACACTGAAGCTTTCTTT. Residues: CASIRVNTEAFF.

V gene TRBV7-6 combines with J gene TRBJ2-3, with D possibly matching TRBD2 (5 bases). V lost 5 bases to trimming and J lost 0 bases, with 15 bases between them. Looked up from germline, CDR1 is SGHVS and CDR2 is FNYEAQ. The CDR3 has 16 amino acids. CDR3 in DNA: TGTGCCAGCAGCCACCCGAAGACGGGGAGCACAGATACGCAGTATTTT. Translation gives CASSHPKTGSTDTQYF.

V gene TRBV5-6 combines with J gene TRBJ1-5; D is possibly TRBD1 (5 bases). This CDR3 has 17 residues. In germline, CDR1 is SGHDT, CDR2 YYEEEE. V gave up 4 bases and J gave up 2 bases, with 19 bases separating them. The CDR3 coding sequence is TGTGCCAGCAGCCATACAACCGGACAATTTGGCAATCAGCCCCAGCATTTT. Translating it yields CASSHTTGQFGNQPQHF.

The CDR3 nucleotides read TGTGCAAGTCGCTTGGGGGAGAGGGGGCCTCGAGACAATGAGCAGTTCTTC. This gives the protein CASRLGERGPRDNEQFF. The J gene is TRBJ2-1, the V gene TRBV12-2; the D call of TRBD1 is as the table states it, not checked on the DNA. TRBV12-2 counts as a pseudogene. The CDR3 is 17 residues long.

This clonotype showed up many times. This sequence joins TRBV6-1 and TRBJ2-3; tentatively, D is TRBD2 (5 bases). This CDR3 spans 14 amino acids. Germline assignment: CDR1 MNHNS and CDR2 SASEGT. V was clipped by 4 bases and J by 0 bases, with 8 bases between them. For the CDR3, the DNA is TGTGCCAGCAGTGGCGGGTCTAGCACAGATACGCAGTATTTT. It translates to CASSGGSSTDTQYF.

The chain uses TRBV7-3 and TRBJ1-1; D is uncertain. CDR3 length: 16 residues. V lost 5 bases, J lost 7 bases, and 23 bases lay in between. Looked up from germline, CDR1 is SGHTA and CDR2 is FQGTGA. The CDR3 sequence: CASSPTARAGRIEAFF. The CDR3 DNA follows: TGTGCCAGCAGCCCTACGGCCCGGGCCGGGAGGATTGAAGCTTTCTTT.

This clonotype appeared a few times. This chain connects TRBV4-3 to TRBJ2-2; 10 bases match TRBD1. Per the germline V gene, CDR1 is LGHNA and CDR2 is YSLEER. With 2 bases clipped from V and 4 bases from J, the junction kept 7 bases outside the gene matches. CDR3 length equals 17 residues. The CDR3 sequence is CASSQPLRTGGTGELFF. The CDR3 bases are TGCGCCAGCAGCCAACCCCTCCGGACAGGGGGCACCGGGGAGCTGTTTTTT.

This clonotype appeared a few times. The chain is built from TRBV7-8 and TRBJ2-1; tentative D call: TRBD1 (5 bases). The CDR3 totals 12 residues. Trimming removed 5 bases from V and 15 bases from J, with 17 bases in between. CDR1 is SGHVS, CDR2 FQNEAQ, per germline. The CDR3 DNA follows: TGTGCCAGCAGCAAAGTTGAAGGGGCTCGGTTCTTC. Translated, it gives CASSKVEGARFF.

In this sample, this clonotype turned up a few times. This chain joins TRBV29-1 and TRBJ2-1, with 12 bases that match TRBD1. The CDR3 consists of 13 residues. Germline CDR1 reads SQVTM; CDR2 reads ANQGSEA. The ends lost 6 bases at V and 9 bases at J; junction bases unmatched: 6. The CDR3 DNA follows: TGCAGCGTACAGGGACAGGGGGCGAGTGAGCAGTTCTTC. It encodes CSVQGQGASEQFF.

The CDR3: CASRPGQGMGDNEQFF. In DNA, the CDR3 is TGTGCCAGCAGACCGGGACAGGGCATGGGCGACAATGAGCAGTTCTTC. The chain carries TRBV25-1 and TRBJ2-1; TRBD1 aligns across 9 bases. The CDR3 consists of 16 residues. Unmatched junction bases numbered 11, after V lost 6 bases and J lost 5 bases. Germline values: CDR1 MGHDK, CDR2 SYGVNS.

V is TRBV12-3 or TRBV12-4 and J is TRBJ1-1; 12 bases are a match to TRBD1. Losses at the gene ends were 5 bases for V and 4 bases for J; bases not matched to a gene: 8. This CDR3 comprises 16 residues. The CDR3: CASSPRGTGGSTEAFF. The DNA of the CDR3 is TGTGCCAGCAGTCCCCGTGGGACAGGGGGCAGCACTGAAGCTTTCTTT.

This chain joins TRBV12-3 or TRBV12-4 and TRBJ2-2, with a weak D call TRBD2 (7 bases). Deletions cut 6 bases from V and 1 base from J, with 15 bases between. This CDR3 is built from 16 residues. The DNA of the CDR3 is TGTGCCAGCAGGTTACAGGGAGGGGGGAACACCGGGGAGCTGTTTTTT. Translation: CASRLQGGGNTGELFF.

Here the CDR3 reads CASSLVALSSYNEQFF. The CDR3 DNA reads TGCGCCAGCAGCTTGGTGGCGTTGAGCTCCTACAATGAGCAGTTCTTC. The V call is TRBV5-1, the J call TRBJ2-1; D is undetermined. The V gene lost 0 bases and the J gene lost 0 bases, with 10 bases spanning the gap. The CDR3 consists of 16 residues. Germline CDR1 SGHRS, CDR2 YFSETQ.

CDR3 protein: CAARDAGGPFEQFF. The CDR3 region has the DNA TGTGCCGCCAGGGACGCGGGAGGGCCTTTTGAGCAGTTCTTC. The chain links TRBV19 to TRBJ2-1, with TRBD2 identical over 9 bases. CDR3 size: 14 residues. Germline V gene lookup returns CDR1 LNHDA and CDR2 SQIVND (reference sequence). V gave up 11 bases and J gave up 9 bases; unmatched junction bases: 14.

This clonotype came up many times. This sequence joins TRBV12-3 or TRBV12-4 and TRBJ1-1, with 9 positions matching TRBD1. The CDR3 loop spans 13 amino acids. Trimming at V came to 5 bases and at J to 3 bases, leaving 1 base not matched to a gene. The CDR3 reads CASSRQGDTEAFF. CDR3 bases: TGTGCCAGCAGTAGACAGGGGGACACTGAAGCTTTCTTT.

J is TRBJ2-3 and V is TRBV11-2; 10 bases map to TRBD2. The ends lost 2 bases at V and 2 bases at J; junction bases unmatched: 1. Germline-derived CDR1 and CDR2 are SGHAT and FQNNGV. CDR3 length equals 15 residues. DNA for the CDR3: TGTGCCAGCAGCTTACTAGCGGGGGCCACAGATACGCAGTATTTT. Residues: CASSLLAGATDTQYF.

The CDR3 spells CSVESRPGETQYF. The CDR3 coding sequence is TGCAGCGTTGAAAGTCGCCCGGGGGAGACCCAGTACTTC. The chain recombines TRBV29-1 with TRBJ2-5, with D perhaps TRBD2 (5 bases). Germline V gene lookup returns CDR1 SQVTM and CDR2 ANQGSEA. V was trimmed by 2 bases and J by 5 bases, leaving 12 bases between them. The CDR3 totals 13 residues.

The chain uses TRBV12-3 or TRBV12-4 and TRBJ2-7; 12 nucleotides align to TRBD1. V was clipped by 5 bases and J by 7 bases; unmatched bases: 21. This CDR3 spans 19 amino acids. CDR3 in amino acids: CASSPNRDRGPYLMREQYF. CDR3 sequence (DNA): TGTGCCAGCAGTCCGAATCGGGACAGGGGGCCCTACCTTATGAGGGAGCAGTACTTC.

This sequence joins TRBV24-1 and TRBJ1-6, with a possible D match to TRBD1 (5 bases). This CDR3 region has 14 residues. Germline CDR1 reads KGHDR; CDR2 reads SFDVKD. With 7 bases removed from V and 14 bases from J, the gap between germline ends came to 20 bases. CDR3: CATSSPGTPDALHF. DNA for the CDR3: TGTGCCACCAGCTCCCCCGGGACGCCCGATGCCCTCCACTTT.

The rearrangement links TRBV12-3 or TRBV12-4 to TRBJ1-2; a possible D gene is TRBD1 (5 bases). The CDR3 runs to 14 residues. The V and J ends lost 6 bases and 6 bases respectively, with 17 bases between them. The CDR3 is CASSTTGTGDGYTF. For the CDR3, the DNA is TGTGCCAGCAGCACTACGGGGACCGGGGATGGCTACACCTTC.

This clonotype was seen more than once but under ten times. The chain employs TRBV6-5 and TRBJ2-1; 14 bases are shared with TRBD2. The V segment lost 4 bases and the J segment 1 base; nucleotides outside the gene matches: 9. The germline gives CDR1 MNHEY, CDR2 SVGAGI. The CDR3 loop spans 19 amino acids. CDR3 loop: CASSSPTSGRAVSYNEQFF. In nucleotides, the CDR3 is TGTGCCAGCAGTTCACCGACTAGCGGGAGGGCCGTATCCTACAATGAGCAGTTCTTC.

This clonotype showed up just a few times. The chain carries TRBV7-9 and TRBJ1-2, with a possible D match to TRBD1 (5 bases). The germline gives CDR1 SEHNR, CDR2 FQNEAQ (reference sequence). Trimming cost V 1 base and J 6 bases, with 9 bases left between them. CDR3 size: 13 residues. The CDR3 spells CASSLGGDHGYTF. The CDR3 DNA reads TGTGCCAGCAGCTTAGGAGGGGACCATGGCTACACCTTC.

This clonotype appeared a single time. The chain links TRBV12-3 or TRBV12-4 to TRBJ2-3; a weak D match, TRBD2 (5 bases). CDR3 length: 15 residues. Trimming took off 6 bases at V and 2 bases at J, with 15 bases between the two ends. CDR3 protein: CASSPPRRVTDTQYF. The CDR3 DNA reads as TGTGCCAGCAGCCCACCCCGGCGGGTCACAGATACGCAGTATTTT.

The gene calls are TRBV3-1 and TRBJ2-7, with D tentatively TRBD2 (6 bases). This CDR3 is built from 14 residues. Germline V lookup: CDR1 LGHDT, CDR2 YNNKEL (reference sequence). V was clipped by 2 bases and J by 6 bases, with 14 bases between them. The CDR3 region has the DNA TGTGCCAGCAGCCAATCGCAGGGAGGTGGCGAGCAGTACTTC. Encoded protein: CASSQSQGGGEQYF.

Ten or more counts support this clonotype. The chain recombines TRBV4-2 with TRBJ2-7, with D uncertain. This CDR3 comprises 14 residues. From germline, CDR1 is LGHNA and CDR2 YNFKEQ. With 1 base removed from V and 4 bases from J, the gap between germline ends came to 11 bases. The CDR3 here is CASSQVLGRYEQYF. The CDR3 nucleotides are TGTGCCAGCAGCCAAGTGCTGGGAAGGTACGAGCAGTACTTC.

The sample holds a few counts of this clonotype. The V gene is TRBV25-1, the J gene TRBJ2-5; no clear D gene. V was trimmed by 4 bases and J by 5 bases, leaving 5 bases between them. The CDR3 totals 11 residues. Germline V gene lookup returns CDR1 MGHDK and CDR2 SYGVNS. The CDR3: CASSVMETQYF. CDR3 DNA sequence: TGTGCCAGCAGTGTGATGGAGACCCAGTACTTC. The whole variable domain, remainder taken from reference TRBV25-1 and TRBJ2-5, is EADIYQTPRYLVIGTGKKITLECSQTMGHDKMYWYQQDPGMELHLIHYSYGVNSTEKGDLSSESTVSRIRTEHFPLTLESARPSHTSQYLCASSVMETQYFGPGTRLLVL.

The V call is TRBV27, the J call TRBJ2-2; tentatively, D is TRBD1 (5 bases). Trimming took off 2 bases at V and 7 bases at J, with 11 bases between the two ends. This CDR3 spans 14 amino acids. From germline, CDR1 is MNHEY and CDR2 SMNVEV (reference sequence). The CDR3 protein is CASSLGAGHGELFF. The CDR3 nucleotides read TGTGCCAGCAGTTTAGGGGCCGGCCACGGGGAGCTGTTTTTT.

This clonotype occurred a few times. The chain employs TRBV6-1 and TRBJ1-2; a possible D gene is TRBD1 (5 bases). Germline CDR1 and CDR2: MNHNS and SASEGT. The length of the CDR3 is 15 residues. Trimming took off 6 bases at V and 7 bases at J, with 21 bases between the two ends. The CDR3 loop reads CASRTGTDLSLGYTF. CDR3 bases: TGTGCCAGCAGAACCGGGACTGATCTATCCCTTGGCTACACCTTC.

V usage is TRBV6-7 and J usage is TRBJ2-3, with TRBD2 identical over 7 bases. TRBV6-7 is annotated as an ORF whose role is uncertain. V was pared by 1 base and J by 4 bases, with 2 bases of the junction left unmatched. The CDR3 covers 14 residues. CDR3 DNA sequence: TGTGCCAGCAGTTACTGTGGACTAGCAGATACGCAGTATTTT. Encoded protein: CASSYCGLADTQYF.